The T cell receptor beta chain described here comes from a study of CD4+ T cells in melanoma. Findings of the study overall: Reportedly, melanoma neoantigen-specific CD4+ T cells showed varied differentiation states. A reported correlation linked neoantigen-specific CD4+ T cells to CD8+, macrophage and B cell function.

Only in-frame clones appear in the TCRdb table, and some are missing; sequencing was by immunoSEQ multiplex PCR. The sample carries about 140,000 clones, 80% to 95% recorded once. Comments on this clone: Its antigen is undetermined.

Germline V gene sequence: CDR1 LNHDA, CDR2 SQIVND (reference sequence). The germline V and J ends were trimmed by 6 bases and 13 bases, with 16 bases remaining between them. The CDR3 spans 12 residues. The chain links TRBV19 to TRBJ2-4; perhaps TRBD1 as D (6 bases). The source of this sequence is a human donor with melanoma. DNA for the CDR3: TGTGCCAGTAGCCACACAGGGCCCCTACAGTACTTC. Its protein is CASSHTGPLQYF.